This T cell receptor beta chain emerged from a study of T cell responses to AZD1222 COVID-19 vaccine. For the study at large: Pooling was applied to second doses at about 4 or about 12 weeks. Study observations and caveats: Reportedly, close to half of spike-specific TCRs are directed against unmutated variant regions. Possibly, clonal diversity was underestimated; donors were largely white British and included more females. Baseline seropositives among AZD1222 recipients totaled only six or seven.

As to this clone: Its specificity is not known.

The germline gives CDR1 SQVTM, CDR2 ANQGSEA. The germline V and J ends were trimmed by 6 bases and 3 bases, with 14 bases remaining between them. This CDR3 contains 13 residues. Repertoires were generated with immunoSEQ multiplex PCR, while TCRdb's copy carries only in-frame clones and drops some. Of 130,000 or so clones listed, 75% to 90% are singletons. V gene TRBV29-1 combines with J gene TRBJ1-2; D gene ambiguous. The sequence came from an adult in good health. Sequencing used peripheral blood, obtained on day 0 of AZD1222 vaccination. CDR3 residues: CSVFQYGDYGYTF. CDR3 DNA: TGCAGCGTCTTCCAGTATGGGGACTATGGCTACACCTTC.